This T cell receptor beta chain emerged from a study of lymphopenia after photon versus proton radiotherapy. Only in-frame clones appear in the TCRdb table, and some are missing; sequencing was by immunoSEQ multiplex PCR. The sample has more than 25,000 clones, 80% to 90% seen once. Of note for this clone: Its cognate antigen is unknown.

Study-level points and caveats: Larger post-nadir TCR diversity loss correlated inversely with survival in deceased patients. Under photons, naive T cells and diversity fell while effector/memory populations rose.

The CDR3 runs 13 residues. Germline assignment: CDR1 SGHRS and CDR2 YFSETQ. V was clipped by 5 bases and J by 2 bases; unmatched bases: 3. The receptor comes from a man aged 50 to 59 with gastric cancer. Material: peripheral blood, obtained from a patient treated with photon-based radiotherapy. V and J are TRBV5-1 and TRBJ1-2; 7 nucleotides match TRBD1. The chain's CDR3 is CASSGDRNYGYTF. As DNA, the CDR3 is TGCGCCAGCAGTGGGGACAGAAACTATGGCTACACCTTC. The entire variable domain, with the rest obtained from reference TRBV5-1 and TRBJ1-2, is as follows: KAGVTQTPRYLIKTRGQQVTLSCSPISGHRSVSWYQQTPGQGLQFLFEYFSETQRNKGNFPGRFSGRQFSNSRSEMNVSTLELGDSALYLCASSGDRNYGYTFGSGTRLTVV.